These 12 T cell receptor beta chains were all obtained from the same sample, sequenced in a study of blood T cell repertoires in COVID-19. Profiling relied on immunoSEQ multiplex PCR, and the TCRdb table lists in-frame clones only, not all of them. The table includes 70,000 to 90,000 clones, around 90% detected once. Sequencing used peripheral blood. These receptors were collected from a middle-aged man with acute or convalescent COVID-19.

This chain uses TRBV5-1 with TRBJ2-7; 9 positions match TRBD1. CDR1 is SGHRS, CDR2 YFSETQ, per germline. The CDR3 has 15 residues. Trimming took 5 bases from V and 2 from J; bases not matched to a gene: 8. CDR3 sequence (DNA): TGCGCCAGCAGTCGCCCGGGGACAGGGACCTACGAGCAGTACTTC. Its protein is CASSRPGTGTYEQYF.

J is TRBJ2-1 and V is TRBV18; TRBD2 aligns across 15 bases. Germline assignment: CDR1 KGHSH and CDR2 LQKENI. Germline trimming cut 0 bases from V and 8 bases from J; bases unmatched to any gene: 5. The CDR3 runs 17 residues. The CDR3 is CASSPPGRTSGGDEQFF. CDR3 bases: TGTGCCAGCTCACCACCCGGGAGGACTAGCGGGGGGGATGAGCAGTTCTTC.

The CDR3 loop reads CASNNRGLSGANVLTF. The CDR3 bases are TGTGCCAGTAATAATAGGGGACTCTCTGGGGCCAACGTCCTGACTTTC. The V and J genes are TRBV19 and TRBJ2-6; possible D gene TRBD2, 6 bases. The V and J ends lost 7 bases and 0 bases respectively, with 13 bases between them. The CDR3 has 16 amino acids. CDR1 LNHDA and CDR2 SQIVND come from the germline V gene (reference sequence).

V gene TRBV6-5 combines with J gene TRBJ2-3; 14 positions match TRBD2. J lost 5 bases, V lost 7 bases, and 5 bases had no gene match. Germline V gives CDR1 MNHEY, CDR2 SVGAGI. The CDR3 extends over 15 amino acids. As DNA, the CDR3 is TGTGCCAGCACCGGACTAGCGGGGGGTAGAGATACGCAGTATTTT. It codes for CASTGLAGGRDTQYF.

This chain connects TRBV12-3 or TRBV12-4 to TRBJ1-1; D is uncertain. V shed 1 base and J shed 6 bases, with 6 bases lying between them. The CDR3 consists of 12 residues. The CDR3 DNA is TGTGCCAGCAGTTTAGGGAGTCCTGAAGCTTTCTTT. It specifies CASSLGSPEAFF.

The chain joins TRBV10-3 to TRBJ2-3; a weak D match, TRBD1 (6 bases). The germline V gene has CDR1 ENHRY and CDR2 SYGVKD. Trimming shortened V by 5 bases and J by 2 bases, and 11 bases separated the two germline ends. The CDR3 is 14 residues long. CDR3 DNA sequence: TGTGCCATCAGTAAACAGGGCGCCACAGATACGCAGTATTTT. Its protein product is CAISKQGATDTQYF.

J is TRBJ2-5 and V is TRBV27, with 7 bases lining up with TRBD2. The CDR3 is 14 residues long. Germline CDR1 and CDR2: MNHEY and SMNVEV (reference sequence). Unmatched junction bases numbered 4, after V lost 4 bases and J lost 2 bases. CDR3 protein: CASSSGTIQETQYF. Here the CDR3 DNA reads TGTGCCAGCAGTTCCGGGACTATTCAAGAGACCCAGTACTTC.

This clone was counted once. V usage is TRBV18 and J usage is TRBJ1-2; possibly TRBD1 for D (5 bases). V shed 4 bases and J shed 8 bases, with 11 bases lying between them. The CDR3 is made up of 12 amino acids. Germline CDR1 KGHSH, CDR2 LQKENI. The CDR3 region has the DNA TGTGCCAGCTCACTCAGGGATCGGGGCTACACCTTC. Residues: CASSLRDRGYTF.

V and J are TRBV7-9 and TRBJ2-2; D possibly corresponds to TRBD2 (5 bases). V was trimmed by 4 bases and J by 2 bases, leaving 11 bases between them. Germline assignment: CDR1 SEHNR and CDR2 FQNEAQ (reference sequence). The CDR3 length is 15 residues. For the CDR3, the DNA is TGTGCCAGCAGCTCGGACTTACGCAACACCGGGGAGCTGTTTTTT. Protein: CASSSDLRNTGELFF.

V and J are TRBV5-4 and TRBJ1-2; 10 nucleotides match TRBD1. CDR3 size: 16 residues. V gave up 0 bases and J gave up 0 bases; unmatched junction bases: 2. In germline, CDR1 is SGHNT, CDR2 YYREEE (reference sequence). The CDR3 coding sequence is TGTGCCAGCAGCTTGGGGGGACAGGGGTCTAACTATGGCTACACCTTC. Amino acid sequence: CASSLGGQGSNYGYTF.

This chain joins TRBV4-2 and TRBJ1-2, with D perhaps TRBD1 (6 bases). The germline CDR1 and CDR2 sequences are LGHNA and YNFKEQ. The length of the CDR3 is 13 residues. The germline V and J ends were trimmed by 4 bases and 8 bases, with 14 bases remaining between them. Here the CDR3 reads CASSPETGTGYTF. The CDR3 nucleotides are TGTGCCAGCAGCCCCGAGACAGGTACGGGCTACACCTTC.

V is TRBV9 and J is TRBJ2-7; unclear D gene. The V gene's germline CDR1 is SGDLS and CDR2 YYNGEE. Trimming removed 0 bases at V and 3 bases at J, with 7 bases between. The CDR3 consists of 13 residues. In DNA, the CDR3 is TGTGCCAGCAGCGTAGATGCAGACTACGAGCAGTACTTC. Its translation is CASSVDADYEQYF.